This T cell receptor beta chain is from a study of multiple sclerosis patients with progressive multifocal leukoencephalopathy. As concerns this clone: The target antigen is unknown.

Time point described: before natalizumab initiation. T0 refers to blood drawn before natalizumab was first infused. The assay was run at survey level. Using immunoSEQ multiplex PCR, the repertoire was profiled, and TCRdb retains in-frame clones only, with some absent. Altogether tens of thousands of clones are present, 80% to 95% being singletons, with the ten largest covering around 1.8%. The germline V gene has CDR1 SQVTM and CDR2 ANQGSEA. Trimming shortened V by 6 bases and J by 0 bases, and 12 bases separated the two germline ends. The CDR3 covers 14 residues. Findings of the study overall: Clones expanded at PML were already present before and during natalizumab. TRBV and TRBJ usage showed no common pattern when PML developed.

This sequence joins TRBV29-1 and TRBJ1-3; D possibly corresponds to TRBD1 (5 bases). The sequence was obtained from a man in his thirties or forties with multiple sclerosis. The specimen sequenced was PBMCs. CDR3 sequence (DNA): TGCAGCGTAGATACAGGTTTCTCTGGAAACACCATATATTTT. Translated, it gives CSVDTGFSGNTIYF.